These T cell receptor beta chains were read from a single sample in a study of T cell responses to AZD1222 COVID-19 vaccine. The assay was immunoSEQ multiplex PCR, and TCRdb's table has in-frame clones only and misses some. Among roughly 200,000 clones, approximately 92% were seen once, and the ten largest hold about 1.2%. The sample consisted of peripheral blood, taken on day 0 of AZD1222 vaccination. All receptors come from an adult in good health. Each CDR3 is given with its conserved first and last residue. D genes are given only for firm matches. Size is omitted from some rows. Given values are once, few, many or a class for expanded clones.

d_gene | abundance | j_gene | v_gene | CDR3aa | CDR3nt
- | - | TRBJ2-5 | TRBV11-1 | CASSLGSTNQETQYF | TGTGCCAGCAGCTTAGGCAGTACGAACCAAGAGACCCAGTACTTC
TRBD1 | - | TRBJ2-7 | TRBV28 | CASSLRVGDRVTYEQYF | TGTGCCAGCAGTTTAAGGGTAGGGGACAGGGTAACCTACGAGCAGTACTTC
- | few | TRBJ2-5 | TRBV6-5 | CASSYSNRVMGETQYF | TGTGCCAGCAGTTACTCGAACAGGGTGATGGGAGAGACCCAGTACTTC
- | - | TRBJ1-1 | TRBV28 | CASSEPGEWMNTEAFF | TGTGCCAGCAGCGAGCCCGGGGAGTGGATGAACACTGAAGCTTTCTTT
- | - | TRBJ1-3 | TRBV14 | CASSPLGPGNTIYF | TGTGCCAGCAGCCCCCTTGGGCCTGGAAACACCATATATTTT
- | - | TRBJ2-3 | TRBV6-4 | CASSALAGTTDTQYF | TGTGCCAGCAGTGCCTTGGCGGGGACCACAGATACGCAGTATTTT
- | - | TRBJ1-5 | TRBV7-8 | CASSLEAGSNQPQHF | TGTGCCAGCAGCTTAGAGGCAGGGAGCAATCAGCCCCAGCATTTT
- | - | TRBJ1-2 | TRBV2 | CASSEVSPFYGYTF | TGTGCCAGCAGTGAGGTCAGCCCCTTCTATGGCTACACCTTC
- | few | TRBJ2-7 | TRBV6-5 | CASSSSRDGDLRQYF | TGTGCCAGCAGCTCTTCCCGGGACGGGGATCTTCGGCAGTACTTC
TRBD1 | - | TRBJ2-2 | TRBV3-1/TRBV3-2 | CASSGSGQGVTGELFF | TGTGCCAGCAGCGGTTCGGGACAGGGGGTCACCGGGGAGCTGTTTTTT
- | - | TRBJ1-3 | TRBV6-5 | CASSNPDASGNTIYF | TGTGCCAGCAGTAACCCGGACGCGTCTGGAAACACCATATATTTT
- | - | TRBJ1-4 | TRBV7-9 | CASSPWGTNEKLFF | TGTGCCAGCAGCCCCTGGGGAACTAATGAAAAACTGTTTTTT
- | once | TRBJ2-2 | TRBV28 | CASSGHENTGELFF | TGTGCCAGCAGTGGACACGAGAACACCGGGGAGCTGTTTTTT
TRBD1 | - | TRBJ2-1 | TRBV6-2/TRBV6-3 | CASSRGGGEQFF | TGTGCCAGCAGTAGAGGGGGCGGGGAGCAGTTCTTC
- | - | TRBJ1-2 | TRBV7-9 | CASSQEWGNYGYTF | TGTGCCAGCAGTCAGGAGTGGGGTAACTATGGCTACACCTTC
- | - | TRBJ1-3 | TRBV12-3/TRBV12-4 | CASSLGNTIYF | TGTGCCAGCAGTTTAGGAAACACCATATATTTT
- | - | TRBJ1-4 | TRBV5-1 | CASSLESVNEKLFF | TGCGCCAGCAGCTTAGAAAGCGTTAATGAAAAACTGTTTTTT
TRBD2 | once | TRBJ2-3 | TRBV7-3 | CASSLIGTRGTDTQYF | TGTGCCAGCAGCTTAATCGGGACTAGAGGCACAGATACGCAGTATTTT
TRBD1 | - | TRBJ1-1 | TRBV20-1 | CSASPLSMGQGPYSTEAFF | TGCAGTGCTAGTCCCCTATCCATGGGACAGGGCCCGTATTCCACTGAAGCTTTCTTT
TRBD1 | - | TRBJ1-2 | TRBV5-6 | CASRRTGIGHGYTF | TGTGCCAGCAGACGGACAGGAATTGGACATGGCTACACCTTC
- | - | TRBJ1-4 | TRBV27 | CASSFGLGQGREKLFF | TGTGCCAGCAGTTTCGGTCTGGGGCAGGGAAGAGAAAAACTGTTTTTT
TRBD1 | - | TRBJ2-1 | TRBV6-2/TRBV6-3 | CASSDRGLPLNEQFF | TGTGCCAGCAGCGACAGGGGGCTTCCATTGAATGAGCAGTTCTTC
- | - | TRBJ1-4 | TRBV29-1 | CSAGTNEKLFF | TGCAGCGCTGGAACTAATGAAAAACTGTTTTTT
- | - | TRBJ2-7 | TRBV9 | CASSPRDGPYEQYF | TGTGCCAGCAGCCCCCGGGACGGACCCTACGAGCAGTACTTC
- | - | TRBJ2-7 | TRBV5-1 | CASSEYPYEQYF | TGCGCCAGCAGTGAATACCCCTACGAGCAGTACTTC
TRBD2 | - | TRBJ2-5 | TRBV5-6 | CASLTAGEETQYF | TGTGCCAGCCTTACGGCGGGGGAAGAGACCCAGTACTTC
- | - | TRBJ1-1 | TRBV10-1 | CASSAEGYTEAFF | TGCGCCAGCAGTGCTGAGGGGTACACTGAAGCTTTCTTT
- | - | TRBJ1-5 | TRBV5-1 | CASSLGTDGGPQHF | TGCGCCAGCAGCTTAGGGACGGACGGGGGGCCCCAGCATTTT
- | - | TRBJ2-1 | TRBV9 | CASSASDWGGEQFF | TGTGCCAGCAGCGCCTCGGACTGGGGAGGTGAGCAGTTCTTC
- | - | TRBJ1-2 | TRBV2 | CASSQDAWFGSGATF | -